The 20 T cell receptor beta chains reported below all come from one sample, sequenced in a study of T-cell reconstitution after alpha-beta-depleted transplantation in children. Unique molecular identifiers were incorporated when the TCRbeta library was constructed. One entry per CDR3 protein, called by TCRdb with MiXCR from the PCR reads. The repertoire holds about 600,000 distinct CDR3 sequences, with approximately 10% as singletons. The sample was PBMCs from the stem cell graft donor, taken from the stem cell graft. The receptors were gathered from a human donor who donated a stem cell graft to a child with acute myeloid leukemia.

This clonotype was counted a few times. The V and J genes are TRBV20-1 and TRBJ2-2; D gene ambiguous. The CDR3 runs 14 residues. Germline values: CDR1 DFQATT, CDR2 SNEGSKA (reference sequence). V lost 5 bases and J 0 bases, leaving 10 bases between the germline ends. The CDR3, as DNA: TGCAGTGCTGGGCAGGCCGCGAACACCGGGGAGCTGTTTTTT. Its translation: CSAGQAANTGELFF.

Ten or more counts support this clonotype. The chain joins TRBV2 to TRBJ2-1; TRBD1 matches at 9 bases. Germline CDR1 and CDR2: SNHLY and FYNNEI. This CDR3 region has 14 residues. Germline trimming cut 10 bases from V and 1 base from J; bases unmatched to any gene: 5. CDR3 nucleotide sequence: TGTGCCACCGGACAGGGGCGATCCTACAATGAGCAGTTCTTC. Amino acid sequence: CATGQGRSYNEQFF.

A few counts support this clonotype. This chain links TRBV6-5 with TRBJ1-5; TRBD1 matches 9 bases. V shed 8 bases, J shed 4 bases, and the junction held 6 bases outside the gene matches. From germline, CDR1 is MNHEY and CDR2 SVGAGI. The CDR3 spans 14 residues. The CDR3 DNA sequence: TGTGCCAGCCGTACAGGGGGCTGGAATCAGCCCCAGCATTTT. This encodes CASRTGGWNQPQHF.

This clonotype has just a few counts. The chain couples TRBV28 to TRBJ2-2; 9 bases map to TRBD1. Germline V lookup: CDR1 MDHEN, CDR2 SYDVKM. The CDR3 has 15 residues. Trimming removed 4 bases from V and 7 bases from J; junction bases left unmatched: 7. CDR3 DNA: TGTGCCAGCAGTTCCCCGGGACAGGGCGGCGGGGAGCTGTTTTTT. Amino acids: CASSSPGQGGGELFF.

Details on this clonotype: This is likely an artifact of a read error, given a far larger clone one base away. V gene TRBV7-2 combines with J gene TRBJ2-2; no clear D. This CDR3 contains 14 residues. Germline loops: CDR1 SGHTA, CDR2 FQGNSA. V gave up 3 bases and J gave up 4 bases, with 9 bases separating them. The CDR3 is CASSLAWGTGELFF. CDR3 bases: TGTGCCAGCAGCTTGGCATGGGGCACCGGGGAGCTGTTTTTT.

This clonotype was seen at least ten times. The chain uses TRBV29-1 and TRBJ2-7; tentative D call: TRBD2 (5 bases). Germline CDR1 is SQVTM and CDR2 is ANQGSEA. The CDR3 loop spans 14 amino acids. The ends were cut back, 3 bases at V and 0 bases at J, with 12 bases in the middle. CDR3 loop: CSVDAGIPSYEQYF. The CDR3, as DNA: TGCAGCGTTGATGCCGGGATCCCCTCCTACGAGCAGTACTTC.

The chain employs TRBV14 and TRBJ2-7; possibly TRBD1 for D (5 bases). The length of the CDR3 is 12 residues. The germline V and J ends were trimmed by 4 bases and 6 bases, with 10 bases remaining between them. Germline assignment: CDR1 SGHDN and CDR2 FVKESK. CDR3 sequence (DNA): TGTGCCAGCAGCCGCCCTAGGGGCGAGCAGTACTTC. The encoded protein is CASSRPRGEQYF.

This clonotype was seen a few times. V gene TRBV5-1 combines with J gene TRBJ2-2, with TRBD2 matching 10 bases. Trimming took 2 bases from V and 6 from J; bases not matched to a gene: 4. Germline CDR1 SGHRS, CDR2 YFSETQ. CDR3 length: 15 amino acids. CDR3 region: CASSFLAGAPGELFF. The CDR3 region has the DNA TGCGCCAGCAGCTTCCTAGCGGGAGCACCCGGGGAGCTGTTTTTT.

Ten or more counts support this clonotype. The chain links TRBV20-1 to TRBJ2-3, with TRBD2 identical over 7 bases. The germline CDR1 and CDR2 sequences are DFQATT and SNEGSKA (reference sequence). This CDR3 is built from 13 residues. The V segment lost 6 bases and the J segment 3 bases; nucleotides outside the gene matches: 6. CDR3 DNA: TGCAGTGCGGGGGGGGGAGGAACAGATACGCAGTATTTT. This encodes CSAGGGGTDTQYF.

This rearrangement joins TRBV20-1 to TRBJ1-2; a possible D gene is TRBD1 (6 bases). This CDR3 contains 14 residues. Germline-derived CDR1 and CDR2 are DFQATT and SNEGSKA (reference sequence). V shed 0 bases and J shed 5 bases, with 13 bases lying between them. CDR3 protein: CSARDARGSYGYTF. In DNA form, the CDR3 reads TGCAGTGCTAGAGACGCTAGGGGGTCTTATGGCTACACCTTC.

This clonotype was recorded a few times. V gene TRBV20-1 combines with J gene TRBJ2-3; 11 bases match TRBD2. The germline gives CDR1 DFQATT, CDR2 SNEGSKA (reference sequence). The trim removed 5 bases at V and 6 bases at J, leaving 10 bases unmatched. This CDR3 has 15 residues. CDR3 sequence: CSAEISGRARDTQYF. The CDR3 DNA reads TGCAGTGCTGAAATTAGCGGGAGGGCCAGGGATACGCAGTATTTT.

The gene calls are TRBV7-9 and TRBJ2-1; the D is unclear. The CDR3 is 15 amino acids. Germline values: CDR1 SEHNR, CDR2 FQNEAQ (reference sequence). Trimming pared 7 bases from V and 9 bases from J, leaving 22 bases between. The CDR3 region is CASNNIDPPKSEQFF. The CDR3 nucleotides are TGTGCCAGCAACAATATAGACCCCCCTAAAAGTGAGCAGTTCTTC.

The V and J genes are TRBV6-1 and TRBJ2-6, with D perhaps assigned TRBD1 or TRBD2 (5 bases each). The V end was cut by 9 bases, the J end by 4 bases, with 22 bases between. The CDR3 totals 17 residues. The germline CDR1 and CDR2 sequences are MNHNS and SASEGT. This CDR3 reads CARQNRDPSPGANVLTF. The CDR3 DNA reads TGTGCCAGACAAAACCGGGACCCATCGCCCGGGGCCAACGTCCTGACTTTC.

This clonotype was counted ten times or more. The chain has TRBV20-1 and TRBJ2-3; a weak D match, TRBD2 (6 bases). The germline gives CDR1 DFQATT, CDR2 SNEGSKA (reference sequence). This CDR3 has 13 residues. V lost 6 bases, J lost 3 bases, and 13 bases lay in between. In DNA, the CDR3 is TGCAGTGCCAGCGGGTTTGGGACAGATACGCAGTATTTT. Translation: CSASGFGTDTQYF.

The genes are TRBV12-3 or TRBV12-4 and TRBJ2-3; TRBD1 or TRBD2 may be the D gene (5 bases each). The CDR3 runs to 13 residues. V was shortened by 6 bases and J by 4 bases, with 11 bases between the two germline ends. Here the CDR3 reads CASSLWDPDTQYF. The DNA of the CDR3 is TGTGCCAGCAGCCTTTGGGACCCAGATACGCAGTATTTT.

The CDR3 DNA reads as TGTGCCAGCAGCCTCACAGGGGATGAGGAGAGGACTGAAGCTTTCTTT. Protein: CASSLTGDEERTEAFF. This chain links TRBV5-5 with TRBJ1-1; TRBD1 matches at 7 bases. Germline trimming cut 4 bases from V and 5 bases from J; bases unmatched to any gene: 14. The CDR3 consists of 16 residues. The germline V gene has CDR1 SGHKS and CDR2 YYEKEE (reference sequence).

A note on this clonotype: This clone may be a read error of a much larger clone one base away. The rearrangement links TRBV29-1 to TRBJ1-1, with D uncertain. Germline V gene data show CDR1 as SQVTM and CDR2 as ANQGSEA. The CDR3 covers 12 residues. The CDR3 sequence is CSGWVENTEAYF. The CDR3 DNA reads TGCAGCGGTTGGGTCGAGAACACTGAAGCTTACTTT.

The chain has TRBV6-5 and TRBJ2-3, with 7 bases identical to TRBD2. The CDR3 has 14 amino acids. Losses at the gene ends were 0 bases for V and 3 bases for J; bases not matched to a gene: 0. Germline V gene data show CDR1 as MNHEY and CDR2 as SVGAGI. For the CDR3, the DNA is TGTGCCAGCAGTTACTCGGGGGGGACAGATACGCAGTATTTT. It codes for CASSYSGGTDTQYF.

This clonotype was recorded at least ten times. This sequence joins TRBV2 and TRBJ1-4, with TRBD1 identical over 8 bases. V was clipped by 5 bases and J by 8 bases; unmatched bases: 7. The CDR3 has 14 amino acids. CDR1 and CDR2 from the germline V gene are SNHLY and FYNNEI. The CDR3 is CASSTDRGREKLFF. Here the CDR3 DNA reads TGTGCCAGCAGTACCGACAGGGGACGGGAAAAACTGTTTTTT.

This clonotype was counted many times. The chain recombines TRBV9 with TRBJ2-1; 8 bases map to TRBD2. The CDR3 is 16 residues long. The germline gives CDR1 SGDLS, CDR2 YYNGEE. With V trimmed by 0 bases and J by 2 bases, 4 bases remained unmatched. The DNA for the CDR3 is TGTGCCAGCAGCGTAGCCAGCGGGGGTACCTACAATGAGCAGTTCTTC. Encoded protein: CASSVASGGTYNEQFF.